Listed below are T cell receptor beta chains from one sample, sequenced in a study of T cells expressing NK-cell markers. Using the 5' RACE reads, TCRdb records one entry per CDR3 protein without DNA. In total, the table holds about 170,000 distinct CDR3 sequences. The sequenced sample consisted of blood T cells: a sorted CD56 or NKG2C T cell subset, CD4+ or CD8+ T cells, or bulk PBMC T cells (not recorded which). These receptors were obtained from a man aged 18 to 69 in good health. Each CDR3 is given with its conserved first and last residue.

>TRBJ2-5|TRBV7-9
CASSNEQGLETQYF
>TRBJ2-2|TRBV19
CASSIVGRANTGELFF
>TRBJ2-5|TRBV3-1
CASSPEGGTWGETQYF
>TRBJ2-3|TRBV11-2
CASSPHAGLAGGHGVTDTQYF
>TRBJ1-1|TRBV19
CASTRGVTEAFF
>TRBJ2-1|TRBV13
CASRTGGVKNEQFF
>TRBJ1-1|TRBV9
CASSPRGTENTEAFF
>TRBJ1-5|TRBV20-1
CSAREYFGQGHQPQHF
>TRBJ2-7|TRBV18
CASSPGAGYYEQYF
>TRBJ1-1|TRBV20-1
CSARDPTTGVGTEAFF
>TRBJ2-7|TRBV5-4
CASSWGQGDPYEQYF
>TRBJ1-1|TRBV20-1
CSARDGEVETEAFF
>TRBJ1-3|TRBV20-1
CSASGPGLPGQSIYF
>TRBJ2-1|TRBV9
CASSHPLAGGLNEQFF
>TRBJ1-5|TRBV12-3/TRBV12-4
CASSFGDRVSDQPQHF